Reported below is one T cell receptor beta chain. Its antigen is not identified. One entry per CDR3 protein results from TCRdb running MiXCR on the 5' RACE reads. This table has 55,000 to 75,000 distinct CDR3 sequences, around a quarter appearing once. The data belong to a study of T-cell memory formation after mild COVID-19. The ends lost 5 bases at V and 4 bases at J; junction bases unmatched: 3. The CDR3 is 14 residues long. General study findings and limits: Researchers could not confirm that second-wave clones peaking on day 37 targeted SARS-CoV-2.

The receptor was isolated from a young man who had mild COVID-19 (a few samples of this study predate the infection). Cell type and time point are not known. The sequenced sample was PBMCs or a T cell subset sorted from them (not recorded which). The chain recombines TRBV12-3 or TRBV12-4 with TRBJ2-7; TRBD2 aligns across 12 bases. The CDR3 sequence: CASSRLAGVYEQYF. The CDR3 nucleotides read TGTGCCAGCAGTCGACTAGCGGGAGTTTACGAGCAGTACTTC.